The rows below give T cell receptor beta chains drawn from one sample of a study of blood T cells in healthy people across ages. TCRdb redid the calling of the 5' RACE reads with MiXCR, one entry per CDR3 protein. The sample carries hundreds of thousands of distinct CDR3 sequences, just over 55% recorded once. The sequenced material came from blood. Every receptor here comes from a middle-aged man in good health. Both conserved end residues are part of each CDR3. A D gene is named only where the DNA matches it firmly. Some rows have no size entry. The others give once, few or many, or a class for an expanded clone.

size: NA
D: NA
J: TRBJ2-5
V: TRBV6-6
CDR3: CASSYKFQETQYF

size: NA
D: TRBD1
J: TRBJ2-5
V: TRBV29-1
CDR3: CSGLYFGTGVWTQYF

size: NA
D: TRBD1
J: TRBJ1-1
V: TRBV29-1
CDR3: CSVGRDSGEAFF

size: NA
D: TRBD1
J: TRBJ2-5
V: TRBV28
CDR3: CASSSQFRQGRVPQYF

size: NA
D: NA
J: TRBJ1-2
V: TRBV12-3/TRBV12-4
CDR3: CASSLVRGSYGYTF

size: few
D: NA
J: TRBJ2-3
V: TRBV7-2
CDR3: CASSSPTTDTQYF

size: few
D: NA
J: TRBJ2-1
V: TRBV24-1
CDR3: CATSELPGTEQFF

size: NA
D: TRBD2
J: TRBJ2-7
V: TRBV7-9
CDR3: CASSVSRSGTNLYEQYF

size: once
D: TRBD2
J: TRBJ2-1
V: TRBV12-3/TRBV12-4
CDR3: CASTPRHSGGARNEQFF

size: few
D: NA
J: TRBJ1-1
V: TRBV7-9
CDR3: CASKQGSGTEAFF

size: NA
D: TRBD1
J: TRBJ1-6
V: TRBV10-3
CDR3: CATRTGEESPLHF

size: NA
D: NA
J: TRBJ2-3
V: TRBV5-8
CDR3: CASNRQGTDTQYF

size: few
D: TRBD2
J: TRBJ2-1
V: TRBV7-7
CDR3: CASSLGISGAANEQFF

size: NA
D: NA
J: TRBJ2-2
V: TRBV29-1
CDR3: CSVIEQGWTGELFF

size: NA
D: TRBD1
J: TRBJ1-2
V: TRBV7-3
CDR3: CVSSQQSGDRVGYTF